Listed here are 32 T cell receptor beta chains from one sample, sequenced in a study of early T cells in non-severe SARS-CoV-2 infection. One entry per CDR3 protein results from TCRdb running MiXCR on the 5' RACE reads. The sample has about 48,000 distinct CDR3 sequences; roughly 9.8% are singletons. What was sequenced was whole blood. The receptors were sampled from an adult who was a healthcare worker with PCR-confirmed SARS-CoV-2 infection or an uninfected control (not recorded which).

This clonotype has more than one count but fewer than ten. V is TRBV20-1 and J is TRBJ1-4; no reliable D call. Germline CDR1 DFQATT, CDR2 SNEGSKA (reference sequence). CDR3 length: 14 residues. Deletions cut 3 bases from V and 0 bases from J, with 8 bases between. The CDR3 nucleotides are TGCAGTGCTAGCGACGGGGCAACTAATGAAAAACTGTTTTTT. Protein product: CSASDGATNEKLFF.

The chain joins TRBV2 to TRBJ2-1, with 14 bases that match TRBD2. Germline-derived CDR1 and CDR2 are SNHLY and FYNNEI. Losses at the gene ends were 7 bases for V and 7 bases for J; bases not matched to a gene: 12. CDR3 length: 17 amino acids. Here the CDR3 reads CASTPLGLAGGSNEQFF. CDR3 DNA sequence: TGTGCCAGCACCCCACTCGGACTAGCGGGAGGTAGTAATGAGCAGTTCTTC.

This clonotype has ten or more counts. The chain couples TRBV28 to TRBJ2-3; TRBD1 matches 8 bases. Trimming removed 3 bases from V and 8 bases from J; junction bases left unmatched: 10. The CDR3 runs to 15 residues. Germline V gene data show CDR1 as MDHEN and CDR2 as SYDVKM. The CDR3 is CASSLVATGAITQYF. In DNA form, the CDR3 reads TGTGCCAGCAGTTTGGTTGCGACAGGGGCAATTACGCAGTATTTT.

In this sample, this clonotype turned up many times. This CDR3 is CASSYSTRARNTEAFF. CDR3 coding DNA: TGTGCCAGCAGTTACTCGACCAGGGCCCGTAACACTGAAGCTTTCTTT. The chain recombines TRBV6-5 with TRBJ1-1, with a possible D match to TRBD1 (5 bases). V was cut by 0 bases and J by 2 bases, with 13 bases left in between. Germline lookup yields CDR1 MNHEY and CDR2 SVGAGI. CDR3 size: 16 residues.

In this sample, this clonotype turned up many times. The chain carries TRBV18 and TRBJ1-1; 8 nucleotides match TRBD1. The CDR3 sequence is 14 residues long. The germline V gene has CDR1 KGHSH and CDR2 LQKENI. The V segment lost 3 bases and the J segment 7 bases; nucleotides outside the gene matches: 7. The CDR3 sequence is CASSPPRGQVEAFF. CDR3 coding DNA: TGTGCCAGCTCACCTCCCAGGGGACAGGTTGAAGCTTTCTTT.

This clonotype was seen a handful of times. The chain employs TRBV28 and TRBJ1-4; D may be TRBD1 (5 bases). Germline values: CDR1 MDHEN, CDR2 SYDVKM. This CDR3 region has 14 residues. V lost 2 bases, J lost 7 bases, and 11 bases lay in between. The CDR3 here is CASSLGGWGEKLFF. DNA of the CDR3: TGTGCCAGCAGTTTAGGGGGTTGGGGTGAAAAACTGTTTTTT.

The chain couples TRBV4-1 to TRBJ1-2, with D hard to call. The CDR3 runs to 14 residues. The germline V gene has CDR1 MGHRA and CDR2 YSYEKL. Trimming took off 0 bases at V and 3 bases at J, with 8 bases between the two ends. The CDR3 protein is CASSQEIGHYGYTF. As DNA, the CDR3 is TGCGCCAGCAGCCAAGAAATCGGTCACTATGGCTACACCTTC.

This clonotype occurred many times. The CDR3 DNA follows: TGCGCCAGCAGCCATGCCGGGACTAGCAGTTCTTACGAGCAGTACTTC. Amino acid sequence: CASSHAGTSSSYEQYF. The chain carries TRBV4-1 and TRBJ2-7; TRBD2 agrees at 9 bases. The CDR3 is 16 amino acids. Trimming cost V 3 bases and J 4 bases; bases outside gene matches: 10. The V gene's germline CDR1 is MGHRA and CDR2 YSYEKL.

This clonotype was seen many times. This chain links TRBV5-6 with TRBJ1-2; TRBD1 matches at 7 bases. After removal of 0 bases from V and 6 bases from J, the junction contained 2 bases not matched to a gene. The CDR3 extends over 13 amino acids. Per germline, CDR1 SGHDT and CDR2 YYEEEE. CDR3 DNA: TGTGCCAGCAGCTTGGGACAGGGCCATGGCTACACCTTC. Translation: CASSLGQGHGYTF.

This clonotype was found many times. V usage is TRBV20-1 and J usage is TRBJ1-5, with D tentatively TRBD1 (6 bases). The CDR3 has 13 amino acids. The V gene's germline CDR1 is DFQATT and CDR2 SNEGSKA (reference sequence). V lost 4 bases and J 5 bases, leaving 12 bases between the germline ends. The CDR3 DNA reads as TGCAGTGCTACCCACGGACAGCATCAGCCCCAGCATTTT. This codes for CSATHGQHQPQHF.

CDR3 loop: CSVEDQKRRREGNEQFF. DNA for the CDR3: TGCAGCGTTGAAGATCAAAAGAGGAGACGGGAAGGAAATGAGCAGTTCTTC. The chain links TRBV29-1 to TRBJ2-1, with TRBD2 as a possible D gene (5 bases). This CDR3 has 17 amino acids. CDR1 and CDR2 from the germline V gene are SQVTM and ANQGSEA. V gave up 0 bases and J gave up 7 bases, with 22 bases separating them.

The table lists this clonotype with a few counts. J is TRBJ2-1 and V is TRBV28; TRBD2 aligns across 9 bases. Germline assignment: CDR1 MDHEN and CDR2 SYDVKM. V lost 10 bases to trimming and J lost 8 bases; unmatched junction nucleotides: 15. The CDR3 totals 15 residues. The CDR3 sequence: CAITPAGTSRYEQFF. CDR3 DNA: TGTGCCATCACCCCTGCCGGGACTAGCCGTTATGAGCAGTTCTTC.

This clonotype was detected many times. The V gene is TRBV6-6, the J gene TRBJ2-5; D perhaps matches TRBD1 (6 bases). Trimming took off 6 bases at V and 5 bases at J, with 19 bases between the two ends. This CDR3 comprises 15 residues. Germline CDR1 is MNHNY and CDR2 is SVGAGI (reference sequence). The CDR3 DNA follows: TGTGCCAGCAGGTCAGGACAGATCGGGCCGGAGACCCAGTACTTC. It translates to CASRSGQIGPETQYF.

This clonotype was found a few times. The V gene is TRBV29-1, the J gene TRBJ1-2; TRBD1 matches at 7 bases. The V gene end was trimmed by 7 bases and the J gene end by 5 bases; junction bases not matched to a gene: 10. CDR1 SQVTM and CDR2 ANQGSEA come from the germline V gene. This CDR3 comprises 13 residues. For the CDR3, the DNA is TGCAGCGGACTACAGGGGCTAGGGTATGGCTACACCTTC. This codes for CSGLQGLGYGYTF.

This chain connects TRBV5-1 to TRBJ2-3; D may be TRBD2 (6 bases). V shed 5 bases and J shed 6 bases, with 22 bases lying between them. The CDR3 sequence is 16 residues long. CDR1 and CDR2 (germline): SGHRS, YFSETQ. CDR3 sequence: CASSPRTTSFGDTQYF. For the CDR3, the DNA is TGCGCCAGCAGTCCTCGGACTACCTCATTCGGTGATACGCAGTATTTT.

This clonotype was observed a few times. The chain couples TRBV5-8 to TRBJ2-7, with a weak D call TRBD1 (5 bases). V gave up 2 bases and J gave up 0 bases, with 12 bases separating them. The germline gives CDR1 SGHTS, CDR2 YDEGEE. This CDR3 region has 15 residues. CDR3 loop: CASSLDSNLSYEQYF. The CDR3 DNA reads TGTGCCAGCAGCTTAGACAGTAACCTCTCCTACGAGCAGTACTTC.

Ten or more counts support this clonotype. The chain employs TRBV7-9 and TRBJ2-2; possibly TRBD1 for D (6 bases). This CDR3 spans 13 amino acids. Per germline, CDR1 SEHNR and CDR2 FQNEAQ (reference sequence). Trimming removed 7 bases at V and 10 bases at J, with 16 bases between. The CDR3 bases are TGTGCCAGCACCCGTTTTGGGGGCGAGGAGCTGTTTTTT. Encoded protein: CASTRFGGEELFF.

This clonotype showed up just a few times. This chain's CDR3 is CASTMWGAGGAGQPQHF. The DNA for the CDR3 is TGTGCCAGCACCATGTGGGGGGCAGGGGGCGCCGGTCAGCCCCAGCATTTT. The J gene is TRBJ1-5, the V gene TRBV5-4; 8 nucleotides align to TRBD1. This CDR3 region has 17 residues. Germline lookup yields CDR1 SGHNT and CDR2 YYREEE (reference sequence). The V segment lost 6 bases and the J segment 6 bases; nucleotides outside the gene matches: 17.

This clonotype occurred many times. The chain joins TRBV2 to TRBJ2-7; 7 bases line up with TRBD1. V lost 7 bases and J lost 0; bases outside the gene matches: 6. The CDR3 runs 14 residues. CDR1 and CDR2 (germline): SNHLY, FYNNEI. This chain's CDR3 is CASTPQGTSYEQYF. CDR3 nucleotide sequence: TGTGCCAGCACCCCACAGGGGACCTCCTACGAGCAGTACTTC.

CDR3 nucleotides: TGCAGTGCTAGGGACGCAGGACAGGGGGCTTGGAACATTCAGTACTTC. Encoded protein: CSARDAGQGAWNIQYF. This chain links TRBV20-1 with TRBJ2-4; TRBD1 matches at 11 bases. CDR1 and CDR2 from the germline V gene are DFQATT and SNEGSKA (reference sequence). V was pared by 3 bases and J by 7 bases, with 11 bases of the junction left unmatched. The CDR3 runs to 16 residues.

This clonotype came up many times. V usage is TRBV7-2 and J usage is TRBJ2-1; no firm D call. The V and J ends lost 0 bases and 5 bases respectively, with 2 bases between them. The CDR3 is 12 residues long. The germline CDR1 and CDR2 sequences are SGHTA and FQGNSA. The CDR3 is CASSLANNEQFF. CDR3 bases: TGTGCCAGCAGCTTAGCTAACAATGAGCAGTTCTTC.

The chain employs TRBV29-1 and TRBJ2-7; D could derive from TRBD1 or TRBD2 (5 bases each). This CDR3 comprises 12 residues. The germline gives CDR1 SQVTM, CDR2 ANQGSEA. V gave up 7 bases and J gave up 2 bases, with 12 bases separating them. CDR3 DNA sequence: TGCAGCGCCGGGACGGTGACCTACGAGCAGTACTTC. It is translated as CSAGTVTYEQYF.

The chain has TRBV29-1 and TRBJ2-1, with 7 bases fitting TRBD1. The CDR3 contains 12 residues. Germline CDR1 SQVTM, CDR2 ANQGSEA. With 7 bases clipped from V and 10 bases from J, the junction kept 10 bases outside the gene matches. CDR3 coding DNA: TGCAGCGCGGACAGGACCACAGGGGAGCAGTTCTTC. Residues: CSADRTTGEQFF.

This clonotype was seen a few times. The V and J genes are TRBV7-6 and TRBJ2-2; 9 bases are a match to TRBD2. The CDR3 extends over 20 amino acids. Looked up from germline, CDR1 is SGHVS and CDR2 is FNYEAQ. Unmatched junction bases numbered 11, after V lost 0 bases and J lost 0 bases. CDR3 residues: CASSLAGAGGWQPNTGELFF. CDR3 coding DNA: TGTGCCAGCAGCTTAGCAGGAGCGGGAGGCTGGCAACCGAACACCGGGGAGCTGTTTTTT.

Ten or more counts support this clonotype. V is TRBV2 and J is TRBJ2-7, with 13 bases matching TRBD2. CDR1 is SNHLY and CDR2 is FYNNEI in the germline V gene. The CDR3 runs to 13 residues. Trimming took 6 bases from V and 5 from J; bases not matched to a gene: 1. CDR3 sequence reads: CASSGTSGNEQYF. CDR3 coding DNA: TGTGCCAGCAGCGGGACTAGCGGGAACGAGCAGTACTTC.

This clonotype is medium-sized. The chain recombines TRBV7-9 with TRBJ2-3; D call uncertain. V lost 5 bases and J 4 bases, leaving 7 bases between the germline ends. This CDR3 contains 12 residues. Germline CDR1 is SEHNR and CDR2 is FQNEAQ (reference sequence). In nucleotides, the CDR3 is TGTGCCAGCAGCAAAAACTCAGATACGCAGTATTTT. It codes for CASSKNSDTQYF.

This clonotype has ten or more counts. The rearrangement uses TRBV5-1 and TRBJ2-7, with D unclear. This CDR3 comprises 14 residues. V lost 0 bases and J 3 bases, leaving 10 bases between the germline ends. The germline gives CDR1 SGHRS, CDR2 YFSETQ. This CDR3 is CASSLDVSLYEQYF. The CDR3 DNA reads as TGCGCCAGCAGCTTGGACGTGTCCCTCTACGAGCAGTACTTC.

The table lists this clonotype with many counts. The rearrangement links TRBV19 to TRBJ2-7, with 11 bases aligning to TRBD2. V lost 6 bases to trimming and J lost 4 bases; unmatched junction nucleotides: 5. The length of the CDR3 is 14 residues. From germline, CDR1 is LNHDA and CDR2 SQIVND (reference sequence). DNA for the CDR3: TGTGCCAGTAGCCATAGCGGGAGGGGTTACGAGCAGTACTTC. It encodes CASSHSGRGYEQYF.

This clonotype came up many times. The CDR3 here is CASSEYRSANNEQFF. In DNA form, the CDR3 reads TGCGCCAGCAGTGAGTATCGGAGCGCAAACAATGAGCAGTTCTTC. J is TRBJ2-1 and V is TRBV10-2; D remains ambiguous. Per the germline V gene, CDR1 is WSHSY and CDR2 is SAAADI. The V end was cut by 1 base, the J end by 5 bases, with 12 bases between. This CDR3 comprises 15 residues.

J is TRBJ1-5 and V is TRBV2, with D possibly matching TRBD1 (6 bases). There are 16 residues in the CDR3. The V and J ends lost 2 bases and 6 bases respectively, with 17 bases between them. Germline CDR1 reads SNHLY; CDR2 reads FYNNEI. As DNA, the CDR3 is TGTGCCAGCAGTGAATGGGACATTGTCGCCCGTCAGCCCCAGCATTTT. Translated: CASSEWDIVARQPQHF.

The chain links TRBV6-1 to TRBJ2-2; D possibly uses TRBD1 or TRBD2 (5 bases each). V lost 3 bases and J 1 base, leaving 9 bases between the germline ends. The CDR3 consists of 15 residues. Germline CDR1 MNHNS, CDR2 SASEGT. The CDR3 DNA follows: TGTGCCAGCAGTGAGGGACGGTGGAACACCGGGGAGCTGTTTTTT. This translates into CASSEGRWNTGELFF.

Many counts were recorded for this clonotype. CDR3 sequence: CASSSVGKGRANYGYTF. The CDR3 DNA reads as TGTGCCAGCAGCTCCGTAGGAAAGGGCCGAGCTAACTATGGCTACACCTTC. The chain is built from TRBV7-3 and TRBJ1-2; D ambiguous. The germline V gene encodes CDR1 SGHTA and CDR2 FQGTGA. The CDR3 totals 17 residues. Trimming stripped 4 bases from V and 0 bases from J, with 18 bases between.